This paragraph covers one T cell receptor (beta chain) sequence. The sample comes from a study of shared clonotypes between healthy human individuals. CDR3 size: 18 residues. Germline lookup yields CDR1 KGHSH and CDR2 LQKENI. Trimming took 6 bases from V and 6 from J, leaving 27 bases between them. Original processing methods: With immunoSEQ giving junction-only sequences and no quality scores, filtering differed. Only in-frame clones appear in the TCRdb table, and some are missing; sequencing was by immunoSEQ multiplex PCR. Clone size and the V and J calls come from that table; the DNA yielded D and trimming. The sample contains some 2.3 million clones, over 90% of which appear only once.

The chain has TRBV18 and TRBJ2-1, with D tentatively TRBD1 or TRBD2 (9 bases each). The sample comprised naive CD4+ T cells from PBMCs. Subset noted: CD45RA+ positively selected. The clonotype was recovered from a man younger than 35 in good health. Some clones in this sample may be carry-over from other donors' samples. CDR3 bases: TGTGCCAGCTCCCCGGGACAGGGAATTAGCGGGAGATTCAATGAGCAGTTCTTC. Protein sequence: CASSPGQGISGRFNEQFF.